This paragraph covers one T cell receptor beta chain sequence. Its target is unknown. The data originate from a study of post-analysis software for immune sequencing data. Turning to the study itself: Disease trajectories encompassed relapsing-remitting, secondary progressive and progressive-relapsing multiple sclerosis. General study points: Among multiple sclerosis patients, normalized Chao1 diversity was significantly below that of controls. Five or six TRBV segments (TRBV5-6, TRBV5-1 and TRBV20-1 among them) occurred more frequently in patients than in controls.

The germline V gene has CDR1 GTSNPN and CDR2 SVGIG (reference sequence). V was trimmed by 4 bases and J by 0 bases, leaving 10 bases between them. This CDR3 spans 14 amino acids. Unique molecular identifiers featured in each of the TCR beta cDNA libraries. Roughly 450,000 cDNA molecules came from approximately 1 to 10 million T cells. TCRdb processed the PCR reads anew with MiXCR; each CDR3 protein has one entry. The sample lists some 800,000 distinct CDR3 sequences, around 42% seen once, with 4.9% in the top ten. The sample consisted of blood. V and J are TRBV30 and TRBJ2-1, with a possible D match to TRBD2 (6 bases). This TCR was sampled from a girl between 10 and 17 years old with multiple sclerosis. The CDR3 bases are TGTGCCTGGAATGGCGGGATCTCCTACAATGAGCAGTTCTTC. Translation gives CAWNGGISYNEQFF.